The next 23 T cell receptor beta chains were all read from a single sample in a study of shared clonotypes between healthy human individuals. Produced via immunoSEQ multiplex PCR; TCRdb's table is partial and in-frame only. The sample lists some 1,100,000 clones; around 82% were seen once. The specimen was memory CD4+ T cells from PBMCs. Specified subset: CD45RA-negative fraction. The receptors shown here come from a man younger than 30 in good health. Some clones in this sample may be carry-over from other donors' samples.

This clone was counted a single time. V usage is TRBV7-2 and J usage is TRBJ2-3, with D perhaps given as TRBD1 or TRBD2 (5 bases each). V lost 6 bases and J lost 5, with 15 bases in between. The CDR3 length is 14 residues. Germline CDR1 is SGHTA and CDR2 is FQGNSA. CDR3 sequence: CASRIGFGGDTQYF. The DNA for the CDR3 is TGTGCCAGCAGAATCGGATTTGGGGGAGATACGCAGTATTTT.

This rearrangement joins TRBV5-1 to TRBJ2-6; tentatively, D is TRBD2 (6 bases). Germline CDR1 SGHRS, CDR2 YFSETQ. The V end lost 0 bases, the J end lost 3 bases, and 10 bases lay between the germline ends. There are 16 residues in the CDR3. The CDR3 DNA reads as TGCGCCAGCAGCTTGGTACTAGCCGGTGGGGCCAACGTCCTGACTTTC. This sequence encodes CASSLVLAGGANVLTF. The whole variable domain, filled in from reference TRBV5-1 and TRBJ2-6, reads KAGVTQTPRYLIKTRGQQVTLSCSPISGHRSVSWYQQTPGQGLQFLFEYFSETQRNKGNFPGRFSGRQFSNSRSEMNVSTLELGDSALYLCASSLVLAGGANVLTFGAGSRLTVL.

The chain recombines TRBV7-3 with TRBJ2-7, with TRBD1 identical over 9 bases. V was pared by 6 bases and J by 6 bases, with 6 bases of the junction left unmatched. Germline loops: CDR1 SGHTA, CDR2 FQGTGA. The CDR3 length is 13 residues. CDR3 DNA: TGTGCCAGCAGTTTGGACAGGGGTCGCGAGCAGTACTTC. Residues: CASSLDRGREQYF.

In regard to this clone: Other DNA variants within this sample encode the same CDR3. This chain uses TRBV5-1 with TRBJ1-2; no definite D call. Germline V gene sequence: CDR1 SGHRS, CDR2 YFSETQ. There are 13 residues in the CDR3. V gave up 0 bases and J gave up 4 bases, with 7 bases separating them. CDR3 region: CASSLGRGYGYTF. The CDR3 coding sequence is TGCGCCAGCAGCTTGGGTCGGGGCTATGGCTACACCTTC.

CDR3: CASSSDRYTGELFF. In nucleotides, the CDR3 is TGCGCCAGCAGCTCGGACAGGTACACCGGGGAGCTGTTTTTT. The chain employs TRBV5-1 and TRBJ2-2; 7 bases fit TRBD1. Losses at the gene ends were 3 bases for V and 3 bases for J; bases not matched to a gene: 2. Per the germline V gene, CDR1 is SGHRS and CDR2 is YFSETQ. CDR3 length: 14 residues.

The DNA for the CDR3 is TGTGCCAGCAGTGGGGCCGCACGAGAGCAGTACTTC. Residues: CASSGAAREQYF. The V and J genes are TRBV6-1 and TRBJ2-7; D remains unclear. The CDR3 consists of 12 residues. Germline V gene data show CDR1 as MNHNS and CDR2 as SASEGT. With 4 bases removed from V and 7 bases from J, the gap between germline ends came to 11 bases.

With regard to this clone: The same CDR3 can be traced to other DNA sequences in this sample. V gene TRBV28 combines with J gene TRBJ1-1; the D is unclear. Looked up from germline, CDR1 is MDHEN and CDR2 is SYDVKM. The CDR3 is made up of 12 amino acids. The V end was cut by 2 bases, the J end by 5 bases, with 6 bases between. In DNA, the CDR3 is TGTGCCAGCAGTTTAGCAGAGACTGAAGCTTTCTTT. It yields the protein CASSLAETEAFF. The entire variable domain, with the rest obtained from reference TRBV28 and TRBJ1-1, is as follows: DVKVTQSSRYLVKRTGEKVFLECVQDMDHENMFWYRQDPGLGLRLIYFSYDVKMKEKGDIPEGYSVSREKKERFSLILESASTNQTSMYLCASSLAETEAFFGQGTRLTVV.

Turning to this clone: Distinct nucleotide sequences in the sample also encode this CDR3. This chain uses TRBV6-1 with TRBJ1-1, with 7 bases fitting TRBD1. CDR1 and CDR2 from the germline V gene are MNHNS and SASEGT. CDR3 length equals 14 residues. Unmatched junction bases numbered 4, after V lost 6 bases and J lost 0 bases. The CDR3 loop is CASSRGQLNTEAFF. CDR3 DNA: TGTGCCAGCAGCCGGGGACAGTTGAACACTGAAGCTTTCTTT.

V gene TRBV28 combines with J gene TRBJ1-4; D is possibly TRBD1 (6 bases). Germline loops: CDR1 MDHEN, CDR2 SYDVKM. Trimming shortened V by 6 bases and J by 4 bases, and 18 bases separated the two germline ends. This CDR3 has 16 amino acids. CDR3 residues: CASRLSGGGFNEKLFF. CDR3 bases: TGTGCCAGCAGACTTTCCGGGGGGGGCTTTAATGAAAAACTGTTTTTT.

The chain links TRBV4-2 to TRBJ2-3; 13 nucleotides line up with TRBD2. CDR3 length equals 16 residues. Trimming removed 5 bases from V and 0 bases from J; junction bases left unmatched: 2. From germline, CDR1 is LGHNA and CDR2 YNFKEQ. DNA of the CDR3: TGTGCCAGCAGCGTGGGACTAGCGGGGAGCACAGATACGCAGTATTTT. Translated: CASSVGLAGSTDTQYF.

The rearrangement uses TRBV7-2 and TRBJ2-7; 13 bases fit TRBD2. The germline CDR1 and CDR2 sequences are SGHTA and FQGNSA. J gave up 2 bases and V 5 bases, and 3 bases lay outside the gene matches. The CDR3 is 15 residues long. The CDR3 nucleotides read TGTGCCAGCAGCATAGGGACTAGCGGGACCTACGAGCAGTACTTC. Amino acid sequence: CASSIGTSGTYEQYF.

In the case of this clone: With a much larger clone just one base away, this may be a read error. The chain combines TRBV7-8 with TRBJ1-2; the match to TRBD1 covers 8 bases. The CDR3 covers 13 residues. CDR1 is SGHVS, CDR2 FQNEAQ, per germline. The V and J ends lost 5 bases and 4 bases, in that order; junction bases with no gene match: 3. CDR3 coding DNA: TGTGCCAGCAGCGTACAGGGGGGCTATGGCTACACCTTC. Amino acids: CASSVQGGYGYTF.

The gene calls are TRBV28 and TRBJ2-3; 15 bases map to TRBD2. The trim removed 5 bases at V and 4 bases at J, leaving 7 bases unmatched. This CDR3 has 17 residues. Germline V gene sequence: CDR1 MDHEN, CDR2 SYDVKM. CDR3 in amino acids: CASSPTWTSGRADTQYF. The CDR3 coding sequence is TGTGCCAGCAGTCCGACGTGGACTAGCGGGAGGGCAGATACGCAGTATTTT.

CDR3 region: CASSFGTGGVYGYTF. Written as DNA, the CDR3 is TGTGCCAGCAGTTTCGGGACAGGGGGCGTCTATGGCTACACCTTC. The chain is built from TRBV28 and TRBJ1-2; 12 bases line up with TRBD1. With 3 bases clipped from V and 4 bases from J, the junction kept 3 bases outside the gene matches. CDR1 is MDHEN, CDR2 SYDVKM, per germline. This CDR3 is built from 15 residues.

V is TRBV28 and J is TRBJ2-7, with 7 positions matching TRBD2. This CDR3 is built from 13 residues. V lost 7 bases and J lost 4; bases outside the gene matches: 7. In germline, CDR1 is MDHEN, CDR2 SYDVKM. The CDR3: CASNLGGSYEQYF. CDR3 sequence (DNA): TGTGCCAGCAACCTGGGCGGGAGTTACGAGCAGTACTTC.

V usage is TRBV11-2 and J usage is TRBJ1-3; D is uncertain. The ends were cut back, 6 bases at V and 0 bases at J, with 9 bases in the middle. The germline V gene encodes CDR1 SGHAT and CDR2 FQNNGV. The CDR3 totals 14 residues. CDR3 in DNA: TGTGCCAGCAGTAATCAGTACTCTGGAAACACCATATATTTT. Translating gives CASSNQYSGNTIYF.

This clone has at least ten counts. The CDR3, as DNA: TGTGCCAGCAGCTCCGGGACTCTACCTATCTACGAGCAGTACTTC. Translation gives CASSSGTLPIYEQYF. The chain uses TRBV11-1 and TRBJ2-7; D may be TRBD2 (6 bases). The CDR3 is 15 residues long. Trimming took off 4 bases at V and 3 bases at J, with 16 bases between the two ends. Germline CDR1 is SGHAT and CDR2 is FQDESV (reference sequence).

The V call is TRBV28, the J call TRBJ2-1; unclear D gene. V lost 7 bases, J lost 14 bases, and 18 bases lay in between. The CDR3 sequence is 12 residues long. Germline CDR1 reads MDHEN; CDR2 reads SYDVKM. CDR3 coding DNA: TGTGCCAGCACCAAACTGGGATTTGCGGAGTTCTTC. Protein sequence: CASTKLGFAEFF.

The rearrangement links TRBV10-2 to TRBJ2-3; 7 bases are shared with TRBD1. The trim removed 7 bases at V and 1 base at J, leaving 11 bases unmatched. The germline V gene has CDR1 WSHSY and CDR2 SAAADI. The CDR3 is 16 amino acids. The CDR3 protein is CASKNKDRRRTDTQYF. The DNA of the CDR3 is TGCGCCAGCAAAAATAAGGACAGGCGGCGCACAGATACGCAGTATTTT.

This clone was found once. The V call is TRBV6-4, the J call TRBJ2-2; D possibly corresponds to TRBD2 (6 bases). Trimming pared 3 bases from V and 1 base from J, leaving 9 bases between. The V gene's germline CDR1 is MRHNA and CDR2 SNTAGT. The CDR3 runs to 15 residues. DNA of the CDR3: TGTGCCAGCAGTGAAGGTAGCGGGAACACCGGGGAGCTGTTTTTT. Translation: CASSEGSGNTGELFF.

This clone was seen repeatedly, ten times or more. The chain links TRBV7-9 to TRBJ2-6; D remains ambiguous. The CDR3 is 14 amino acids. V was shortened by 1 base and J by 7 bases, with 8 bases between the two germline ends. The germline V gene has CDR1 SEHNR and CDR2 FQNEAQ (reference sequence). The CDR3 DNA reads as TGTGCCAGCAGCTTAGTCTCGCGAGCCAACGTCCTGACTTTC. Translated, it gives CASSLVSRANVLTF.

This clone occurred once. The rearrangement uses TRBV4-1 and TRBJ1-1; TRBD1 is a possible D gene (5 bases). CDR1 is MGHRA, CDR2 YSYEKL, per germline. The CDR3 runs to 16 residues. Trimming cost V 4 bases and J 10 bases, with 25 bases left between them. CDR3 coding DNA: TGCGCCAGCAGCCCCTCCGGGACTTATGGGATCGGGGGAGCTTTCTTT. Residues: CASSPSGTYGIGGAFF.

The chain joins TRBV18 to TRBJ1-1, with D possibly TRBD1 on 6 matching bases. CDR1 KGHSH and CDR2 LQKENI come from the germline V gene. The CDR3 runs 17 residues. With 0 bases removed from V and 0 bases from J, the gap between germline ends came to 14 bases. CDR3 DNA: TGTGCCAGCTCACCACCGGGGGGCCGTATGGTGAACACTGAAGCTTTCTTT. As protein: CASSPPGGRMVNTEAFF. Using reference TRBV18 and TRBJ1-1 for the parts outside the CDR3, the full variable domain is NAGVMQNPRHLVRRRGQEARLRCSPMKGHSHVYWYRQLPEEGLKFMVYLQKENIIDESGMPKERFSAEFPKEGPSILRIQQVVRGDSAAYFCASSPPGGRMVNTEAFFGQGTRLTVV.